These 24 T cell receptor beta chains were all obtained from the same sample, sequenced in a study of blood T cell repertoires in COVID-19. Method: immunoSEQ multiplex PCR; TCRdb's copy keeps in-frame clones and lacks some. The sample has over 150,000 clones; approximately 84% are singletons. Sequencing was carried out using PBMCs or T cells enriched from blood (not recorded which). These receptors were collected from a woman under 40 who had recovered from COVID-19.

The chain employs TRBV2 and TRBJ2-1; D is undetermined. The CDR3 runs 12 residues. Germline V gene data show CDR1 as SNHLY and CDR2 as FYNNEI. With 6 bases removed from V and 6 bases from J, the gap between germline ends came to 9 bases. CDR3 sequence reads: CASSLDFNEQFF. The DNA of the CDR3 is TGTGCCAGCAGCTTAGACTTCAATGAGCAGTTCTTC.

The V call is TRBV19, the J call TRBJ1-5, with 9 bases that match TRBD1. Trimming cost V 5 bases and J 4 bases; bases outside gene matches: 6. The CDR3 is 15 amino acids. CDR1 and CDR2 (germline): LNHDA, SQIVND (reference sequence). For the CDR3, the DNA is TGTGCCAGTAGTGAACAGGGGGCGCGTAATCAGCCCCAGCATTTT. This gives the protein CASSEQGARNQPQHF.

This chain links TRBV7-9 with TRBJ1-1; D is uncertain. V shed 10 bases and J shed 0 bases, with 21 bases lying between them. The CDR3 length is 16 residues. CDR1 SEHNR and CDR2 FQNEAQ come from the germline V gene (reference sequence). The CDR3 loop reads CANPYYNQKMNTEAFF. The DNA of the CDR3 is TGTGCCAACCCATATTATAACCAGAAAATGAACACTGAAGCTTTCTTT.

V gene TRBV14 combines with J gene TRBJ2-6; TRBD1 matches at 11 bases. Germline-derived CDR1 and CDR2 are SGHDN and FVKESK. The trim removed 2 bases at V and 2 bases at J, leaving 8 bases unmatched. The CDR3 length is 19 residues. The chain's CDR3 is CASSQIHRDRGTGANVLTF. The CDR3 nucleotides read TGTGCCAGCAGCCAAATACACCGGGACAGGGGGACTGGGGCCAACGTCCTGACTTTC. The variable domain in full, with the rest retrieved from reference TRBV14 and TRBJ2-6, is EAGVTQFPSHSVIEKGQTVTLRCDPISGHDNLYWYRRVMGKEIKFLLHFVKESKQDESGMPNNRFLAERTGGTYSTLKVQPAELEDSGVYFCASSQIHRDRGTGANVLTFGAGSRLTVL.

J is TRBJ1-5 and V is TRBV19, with D uncertain. The V and J ends lost 5 bases and 5 bases respectively, with 16 bases between them. The CDR3 is 15 residues long. In germline, CDR1 is LNHDA, CDR2 SQIVND (reference sequence). CDR3 residues: CASSARGRHDQPQHF. The CDR3 DNA sequence: TGTGCCAGTAGTGCACGGGGTCGTCATGATCAGCCCCAGCATTTT.

The V gene is TRBV6-5, the J gene TRBJ1-3; 8 bases fit TRBD1. The CDR3 covers 13 residues. Germline CDR1 and CDR2: MNHEY and SVGAGI. The V segment lost 6 bases and the J segment 8 bases; nucleotides outside the gene matches: 6. CDR3 region: CASRQGARYTIYF. The CDR3 nucleotides are TGTGCCAGCAGGCAGGGGGCGAGGTACACCATATATTTT.

V gene TRBV7-2 combines with J gene TRBJ1-5, with D possibly TRBD1 on 5 matching bases. The V gene's germline CDR1 is SGHTA and CDR2 FQGNSA. V was cut by 3 bases and J by 6 bases, with 15 bases left in between. This CDR3 has 15 residues. CDR3: CASSFQGQVGQPQHF. In nucleotides, the CDR3 is TGTGCCAGCAGCTTTCAGGGCCAGGTGGGTCAGCCCCAGCATTTT.

This chain joins TRBV27 and TRBJ2-4, with 16 bases lining up with TRBD2. The CDR3 is 21 residues long. Germline CDR1 and CDR2: MNHEY and SMNVEV (reference sequence). The J segment lost 1 base and the V segment lost 8 bases, leaving 17 bases of the junction unmatched. CDR3 loop: CASRTTGTSGGARVAKNIQYF. In DNA, the CDR3 is TGTGCCAGCCGTACGACCGGGACTAGCGGGGGGGCCAGGGTGGCCAAAAACATTCAGTACTTC.

The V call is TRBV29-1, the J call TRBJ2-1, with 9 bases that match TRBD2. Germline V gene data show CDR1 as SQVTM and CDR2 as ANQGSEA. After removal of 4 bases from V and 7 bases from J, the junction contained 14 bases not matched to a gene. CDR3 length: 16 amino acids. CDR3 sequence reads: CSVAEGFAGGKNEQFF. The CDR3, as DNA: TGCAGCGTTGCTGAGGGTTTCGCGGGGGGGAAGAATGAGCAGTTCTTC.

The chain carries TRBV14 and TRBJ2-7; no definite D call. The V end was cut by 2 bases, the J end by 0 bases, with 5 bases between. The CDR3 spans 13 residues. Looked up from germline, CDR1 is SGHDN and CDR2 is FVKESK. CDR3 DNA sequence: TGTGCCAGCAGCCAACATTCCTCCTACGAGCAGTACTTC. It translates to CASSQHSSYEQYF.

A single count supports this clone. The chain links TRBV9 to TRBJ1-5, with D unclear. The CDR3 spans 15 residues. V lost 0 bases and J lost 0, with 7 bases in between. Germline CDR1 is SGDLS and CDR2 is YYNGEE. The CDR3 nucleotides read TGTGCCAGCAGCGTAGTCCCAGATAGCAATCAGCCCCAGCATTTT. This codes for CASSVVPDSNQPQHF.

This clone was picked up one time. The chain uses TRBV20-1 and TRBJ2-3; 11 nucleotides match TRBD2. The germline V gene encodes CDR1 DFQATT and CDR2 SNEGSKA (reference sequence). The ends lost 3 bases at V and 0 bases at J; junction bases unmatched: 5. The CDR3 length is 16 residues. CDR3 in DNA: TGCAGTGCTAGTTGGAGACTAGCGGGAAGCACAGATACGCAGTATTTT. As protein: CSASWRLAGSTDTQYF.

In nucleotides, the CDR3 is TGCGCCAGCGCCTTCGATTTTGGCGGGAGGGGTAATGAGCAGTTCTTC. Its protein is CASAFDFGGRGNEQFF. This rearrangement joins TRBV5-1 to TRBJ2-1; 9 bases are a match to TRBD2. The length of the CDR3 is 16 residues. CDR1 is SGHRS and CDR2 is YFSETQ in the germline V gene. V dropped 7 bases and J dropped 7; count of bases not matched to a gene: 15.

The genes are TRBV3-1 (or the pseudogene TRBV3-2) and TRBJ2-5; tentative D call: TRBD1 (5 bases). Germline loops: CDR1 LGHDT, CDR2 YNNKEL (reference sequence). V was clipped by 1 base and J by 2 bases, with 8 bases between them. The CDR3 sequence is 14 residues long. The CDR3 here is CASSQADTQETQYF. CDR3 nucleotides: TGTGCCAGCAGCCAAGCGGACACTCAAGAGACCCAGTACTTC.

The chain has TRBV21-1 and TRBJ1-4; whether TRBD1, the table's D call, matches the DNA was not checked. TRBV21-1 is termed a pseudogene. This CDR3 has 16 residues. In DNA, the CDR3 is TGTGCCAGCAGCACCTACTACGGACAGGGTAGGGAAAAACTGTTTTTT. Its translation is CASSTYYGQGREKLFF.

This clone was recorded once. CDR3 coding DNA: TGTGCCAGCAGCTTATCAGGGGGCCCAGATACGCAGTATTTT. This encodes CASSLSGGPDTQYF. This chain joins TRBV7-9 and TRBJ2-3; 8 bases are a match to TRBD1. The trim removed 2 bases at V and 4 bases at J, leaving 2 bases unmatched. CDR1 and CDR2 from the germline V gene are SEHNR and FQNEAQ (reference sequence). The CDR3 totals 14 residues.

The rearrangement joins TRBV27 to TRBJ1-2; TRBD1 might be the D (6 bases). The CDR3 runs 15 residues. Trimming stripped 5 bases from V and 6 bases from J, with 19 bases between. Germline V gives CDR1 MNHEY, CDR2 SMNVEV (reference sequence). As DNA, the CDR3 is TGTGCCAGCAGTCAGAGACAGGTCGGGGTTAATGGCTACACCTTC. It codes for CASSQRQVGVNGYTF.

This clone was found once. This chain links TRBV19 with TRBJ1-1, with D hard to call. The CDR3 has 13 residues. Germline CDR1 is LNHDA and CDR2 is SQIVND (reference sequence). The germline V and J ends were trimmed by 5 bases and 7 bases, with 14 bases remaining between them. In DNA, the CDR3 is TGTGCCAGTAGTCTTCAGGTCGCCCTTGAAGCTTTCTTT. This codes for CASSLQVALEAFF.

The chain recombines TRBV5-8 with TRBJ1-6, with a tentative D call TRBD1 (6 bases). CDR1 is SGHTS, CDR2 YDEGEE, per germline. The CDR3 loop spans 16 amino acids. Trimming left V 6 bases short and J 7 bases short, with 20 bases between. CDR3 coding DNA: TGTGCCAGCACCCAGGAAGGACAGAGTAAGAATTCACCCCTCCACTTT. Translated, it gives CASTQEGQSKNSPLHF.

The rearrangement links TRBV9 to TRBJ2-7, with 7 bases identical to TRBD1. Trimming cost V 2 bases and J 2 bases; bases outside gene matches: 4. The CDR3 is 14 residues long. The germline CDR1 and CDR2 sequences are SGDLS and YYNGEE. The CDR3 sequence: CASSVGDSAYEQYV. CDR3 DNA: TGTGCCAGCAGCGTGGGGGACAGCGCCTACGAGCAGTACGTC.

CDR3 residues: CASSQGARDIQYF. The CDR3, as DNA: TGTGCCAGCAGCCAGGGGGCACGAGACATTCAGTACTTC. The rearrangement links TRBV5-4 to TRBJ2-4; 8 nucleotides match TRBD1. Germline V gene data show CDR1 as SGHNT and CDR2 as YYREEE (reference sequence). Germline trimming cut 4 bases from V and 8 bases from J; bases unmatched to any gene: 5. The CDR3 is 13 residues long.

The rearrangement joins TRBV7-6 to TRBJ2-1; 14 bases are a match to TRBD2. V shed 5 bases, J shed 5 bases, and the junction held 14 bases outside the gene matches. This CDR3 has 19 residues. Germline V lookup: CDR1 SGHVS, CDR2 FNYEAQ. CDR3 loop: CASSPVSLGLAGAHNEQFF. The CDR3 DNA reads as TGTGCCAGCAGCCCCGTTAGTCTGGGACTAGCGGGAGCACACAATGAGCAGTTCTTC.

The chain carries TRBV28 and TRBJ1-3; D gene ambiguous. CDR1 is MDHEN and CDR2 is SYDVKM in the germline V gene. Between the trimmed V and J ends, which lost 2 bases and 4 bases, there was a span of 18 bases. The CDR3 totals 17 residues. This chain's CDR3 is CASSLGRSSWFGNTIYF. CDR3 coding DNA: TGTGCCAGCAGTTTAGGGAGGTCCTCCTGGTTCGGAAACACCATATATTTT.

This clone was found a few times. Other nucleotide sequences from this sample produce the same CDR3. V is TRBV5-8 and J is TRBJ2-2; D possibly corresponds to TRBD1 (5 bases). The germline CDR1 and CDR2 sequences are SGHTS and YDEGEE. The ends were cut back, 0 bases at V and 2 bases at J, with 8 bases in the middle. This CDR3 region has 15 residues. The chain's CDR3 is CASSLVGANTGELFF. CDR3 DNA sequence: TGTGCCAGCAGCTTGGTAGGGGCTAACACCGGGGAGCTGTTTTTT. Full variable domain (missing parts from reference TRBV5-8 and TRBJ2-2): EAGVTQSPTHLIKTRGQQATLRCSPISGHTSVYWYQQALGLGLQFLLWYDEGEERNRGNFPPRFSGRQFPNYSSELNVNALELEDSALYLCASSLVGANTGELFFGEGSRLTVL.